Below, 20 T cell receptor beta chains from the same sample are listed, as sequenced in a study of radiotherapy plus CTLA-4 blockade in lung cancer. Assay used: immunoSEQ multiplex PCR; TCRdb lists only in-frame clones, some missing. The table lists about 98,000 clones, just over 85% of them singletons. The sample here was peripheral blood, taken from a patient treated with radiotherapy plus ipilimumab. The receptor set was obtained from a human donor with non-small cell lung cancer that progressed on radiotherapy plus ipilimumab.

The rearrangement links TRBV5-1 to TRBJ2-7; the D gene could be TRBD1 or TRBD2 (5 bases each). V was shortened by 4 bases and J by 0 bases, with 14 bases between the two germline ends. There are 15 residues in the CDR3. The germline V gene has CDR1 SGHRS and CDR2 YFSETQ. DNA for the CDR3: TGCGCCAGCAGCACTTCCGGGACCCTCTCCTACGAGCAGTACTTC. It codes for CASSTSGTLSYEQYF.

The chain carries TRBV10-3 and TRBJ2-5, with D hard to call. Trimming removed 4 bases at V and 4 bases at J, with 10 bases between. CDR1 is ENHRY, CDR2 SYGVKD, per germline. There are 13 residues in the CDR3. The CDR3 region has the DNA TGTGCCATCAGTGGGTCCAGCGCAGAGACCCAGTACTTC. Protein sequence: CAISGSSAETQYF.

The chain recombines TRBV4-1 with TRBJ2-5; 10 bases match TRBD2. The ends lost 0 bases at V and 1 base at J; junction bases unmatched: 5. The CDR3 totals 17 residues. Germline V gene lookup returns CDR1 MGHRA and CDR2 YSYEKL. The chain's CDR3 is CASSQDELAGSQETQYF. The CDR3 DNA sequence: TGCGCCAGCAGCCAAGACGAACTAGCGGGAAGCCAAGAGACCCAGTACTTC.

The V gene is TRBV7-8, the J gene TRBJ1-5; no firm D call. Germline lookup yields CDR1 SGHVS and CDR2 FQNEAQ. Trimming shortened V by 1 base and J by 6 bases, and 13 bases separated the two germline ends. The CDR3 length is 15 residues. CDR3 sequence (DNA): TGTGCCAGCAGCTTAGAGCTGGGTATTGGTCAGCCCCAGCATTTT. Protein product: CASSLELGIGQPQHF.

This sequence joins TRBV19 and TRBJ1-5, with D perhaps TRBD1 (6 bases). V was shortened by 7 bases and J by 4 bases, with 23 bases between the two germline ends. This CDR3 contains 17 residues. In germline, CDR1 is LNHDA, CDR2 SQIVND (reference sequence). The CDR3 reads CASIRGGANGPNQPQHF. The CDR3 region has the DNA TGTGCCAGTATTCGTGGGGGGGCCAATGGGCCGAATCAGCCCCAGCATTTT.

V is TRBV5-1 and J is TRBJ1-2; 9 bases align to TRBD1. Germline V lookup: CDR1 SGHRS, CDR2 YFSETQ. This CDR3 region has 14 residues. The ends lost 0 bases at V and 6 bases at J; junction bases unmatched: 3. The CDR3 DNA is TGCGCCAGCAGCTTGGGGGGACAGGGAGATGGCTACACCTTC. It translates to CASSLGGQGDGYTF.

The chain couples TRBV5-1 to TRBJ2-2; D is perhaps TRBD2 (6 bases). Germline assignment: CDR1 SGHRS and CDR2 YFSETQ. This CDR3 has 17 amino acids. Deletions cut 4 bases from V and 7 bases from J, with 23 bases between. The CDR3 sequence: CASSQPLGGGAYGELFF. CDR3 coding DNA: TGCGCCAGCAGCCAACCACTGGGCGGAGGGGCGTACGGGGAGCTGTTTTTT.

The CDR3 protein is CASSSGQSYEQYF. The CDR3 region has the DNA TGTGCCAGTAGTTCCGGCCAATCCTACGAGCAGTACTTC. The V and J genes are TRBV19 and TRBJ2-7, with D hard to call. This CDR3 region has 13 residues. From germline, CDR1 is LNHDA and CDR2 SQIVND (reference sequence). The V end was cut by 5 bases, the J end by 1 base, with 9 bases between.

V usage is TRBV2 and J usage is TRBJ2-5; TRBD2 matches 10 bases. The J segment lost 4 bases and the V segment lost 11 bases, leaving 10 bases of the junction unmatched. Germline V gene data show CDR1 as SNHLY and CDR2 as FYNNEI. The CDR3 spans 14 residues. CDR3 sequence (DNA): TGTGCCTTAGCTAGCGGGAGTTTCCGAGAGACCCAGTACTTC. It encodes CALASGSFRETQYF.

CDR3 protein: CASSEREGLSGELFF. CDR3 DNA: TGTGCCAGCAGTGAGCGGGAGGGCCTTTCAGGGGAGCTGTTTTTT. The J gene is TRBJ2-2, the V gene TRBV7-3; 10 bases agree with TRBD2. Germline V CDR1 and CDR2: SGHTA, FQGTGA. The CDR3 has 15 amino acids. Germline trimming cut 6 bases from V and 8 bases from J; bases unmatched to any gene: 9.

This clone has more than one count but fewer than ten. The CDR3 nucleotides read TGTGCCATCAGGAAGGTCGGGGGTAACTATGGCTACACCTTC. This codes for CAIRKVGGNYGYTF. The J gene is TRBJ1-2, the V gene TRBV6-6; D perhaps matches TRBD1 (5 bases). The CDR3 sequence is 14 residues long. V was pared by 10 bases and J by 1 base, with 16 bases between. Germline values: CDR1 MNHNY, CDR2 SVGAGI (reference sequence).

This clone has a single count. The gene calls are TRBV18 and TRBJ2-7, with 10 nucleotides matching TRBD1. CDR1 is KGHSH and CDR2 is LQKENI in the germline V gene. V lost 3 bases to trimming and J lost 1 base; unmatched junction nucleotides: 6. This CDR3 region has 16 residues. The CDR3 coding sequence is TGTGCCAGCTCACCCGGCCGGGACAGGGGTTCCTACGAGCAGTACTTC. Its protein product is CASSPGRDRGSYEQYF.

The V and J genes are TRBV7-8 and TRBJ2-2; D uncertain. The CDR3 runs to 14 residues. Trimming left V 2 bases short and J 9 bases short, with 13 bases between. Per germline, CDR1 SGHVS and CDR2 FQNEAQ. The CDR3 protein is CASSLTGRPRELFF. The CDR3, as DNA: TGTGCCAGCAGCTTAACGGGTAGGCCGAGGGAGCTGTTTTTT.

The genes are TRBV15 and TRBJ2-3, with a weak D call TRBD2 (5 bases). This CDR3 is 13 amino acids long. The V and J ends lost 8 bases and 4 bases respectively, with 13 bases between them. The germline V gene has CDR1 LNHNV and CDR2 YYDKDF (reference sequence). Here the CDR3 DNA reads TGTGCCACCGGTCGGGATGGATCAGATACGCAGTATTTT. Protein: CATGRDGSDTQYF.

The chain couples TRBV19 to TRBJ1-2, with TRBD1 matching over 8 bases. Germline assignment: CDR1 LNHDA and CDR2 SQIVND (reference sequence). CDR3 length: 14 amino acids. J lost 3 bases, V lost 8 bases, and 8 bases had no gene match. CDR3 sequence: CASGAGQGHYGYTF. The CDR3 coding sequence is TGTGCCAGTGGAGCTGGACAGGGCCACTATGGCTACACCTTC.

This chain uses TRBV10-3 with TRBJ2-3, with TRBD2 matching over 8 bases. The germline CDR1 and CDR2 sequences are ENHRY and SYGVKD. V trimming: 2 bases; J trimming: 0 bases; junction bases outside the gene matches: 7. This CDR3 is 17 amino acids long. CDR3 protein: CAISEGASGSSTDTQYF. DNA for the CDR3: TGTGCCATCAGTGAGGGGGCTAGCGGGTCTAGCACAGATACGCAGTATTTT.

The chain carries TRBV5-1 and TRBJ1-3; D is perhaps TRBD1 (6 bases). This CDR3 has 15 residues. Germline loops: CDR1 SGHRS, CDR2 YFSETQ. Trimming stripped 7 bases from V and 0 bases from J, with 14 bases between. In DNA form, the CDR3 reads TGCGCCAGCCACCGGGACACAAACTCTGGAAACACCATATATTTT. Amino acid sequence: CASHRDTNSGNTIYF.

The CDR3 DNA follows: TGTGCCACCGTCCACGCCTACGAGCAGTACTTC. Its protein is CATVHAYEQYF. This chain links TRBV6-5 with TRBJ2-7; D gene ambiguous. The ends were cut back, 10 bases at V and 2 bases at J, with 9 bases in the middle. This CDR3 contains 11 residues. The V gene's germline CDR1 is MNHEY and CDR2 SVGAGI.

J is TRBJ1-3 and V is TRBV9, with D unresolved. CDR1 is SGDLS, CDR2 YYNGEE, per germline. The CDR3 runs 15 residues. V lost 0 bases, J lost 1 base, and 8 bases lay in between. CDR3 in amino acids: CASSVAGKSGNTIYF. The CDR3 DNA sequence: TGTGCCAGCAGCGTAGCCGGGAAATCTGGAAACACCATATATTTT.

The rearrangement uses TRBV19 and TRBJ2-1; tentative D call: TRBD2 (6 bases). Trimming removed 6 bases from V and 3 bases from J, with 12 bases in between. The germline V gene encodes CDR1 LNHDA and CDR2 SQIVND (reference sequence). The CDR3 has 14 amino acids. CDR3 DNA: TGTGCCAGTAGCCGGGAGAACGTCTACAATGAGCAGTTCTTC. Its translation: CASSRENVYNEQFF.